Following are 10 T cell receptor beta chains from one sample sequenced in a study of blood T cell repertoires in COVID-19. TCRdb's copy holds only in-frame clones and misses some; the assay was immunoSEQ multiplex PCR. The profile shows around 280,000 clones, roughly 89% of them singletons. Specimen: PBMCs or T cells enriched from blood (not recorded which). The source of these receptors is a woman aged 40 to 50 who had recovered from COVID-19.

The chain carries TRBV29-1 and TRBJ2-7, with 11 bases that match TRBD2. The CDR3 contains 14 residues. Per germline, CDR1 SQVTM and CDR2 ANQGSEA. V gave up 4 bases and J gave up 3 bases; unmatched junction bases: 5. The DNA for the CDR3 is TGCAGCGTTGCCGGACTAGCGGGCTTCTACGAGCAGTACTTC. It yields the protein CSVAGLAGFYEQYF.

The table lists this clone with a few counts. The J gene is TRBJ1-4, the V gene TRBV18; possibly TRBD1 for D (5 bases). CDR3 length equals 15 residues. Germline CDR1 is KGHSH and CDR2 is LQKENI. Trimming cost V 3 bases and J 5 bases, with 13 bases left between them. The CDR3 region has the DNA TGTGCCAGCTCACCCCAAGGCAGGGTAAATGAAAAACTGTTTTTT. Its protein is CASSPQGRVNEKLFF.

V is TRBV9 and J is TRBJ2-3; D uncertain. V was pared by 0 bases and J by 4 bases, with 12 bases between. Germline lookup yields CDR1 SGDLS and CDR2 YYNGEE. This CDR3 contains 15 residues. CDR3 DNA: TGTGCCAGCAGCGTAGAACAGAGTGGCGCAGATACGCAGTATTTT. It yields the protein CASSVEQSGADTQYF.

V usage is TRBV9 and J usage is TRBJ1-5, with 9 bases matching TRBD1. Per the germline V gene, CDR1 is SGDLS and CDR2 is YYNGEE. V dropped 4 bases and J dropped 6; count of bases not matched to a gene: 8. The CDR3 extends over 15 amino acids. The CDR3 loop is CASSREGQGVQPQHF. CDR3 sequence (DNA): TGTGCCAGCAGCAGAGAGGGACAGGGTGTTCAGCCCCAGCATTTT.

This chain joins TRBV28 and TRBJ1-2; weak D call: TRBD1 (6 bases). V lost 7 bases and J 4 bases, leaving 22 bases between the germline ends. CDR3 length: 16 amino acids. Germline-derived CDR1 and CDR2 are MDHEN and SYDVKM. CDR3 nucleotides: TGTGCCAGCATTCCTACGCGGGGGGCCATGTTCTATGGCTACACCTTC. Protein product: CASIPTRGAMFYGYTF.

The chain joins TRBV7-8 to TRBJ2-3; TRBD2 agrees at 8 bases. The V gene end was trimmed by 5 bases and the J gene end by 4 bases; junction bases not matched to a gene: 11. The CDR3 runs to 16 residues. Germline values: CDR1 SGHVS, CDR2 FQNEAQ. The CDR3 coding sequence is TGTGCCAGCAGCCCGCGCGAGGCGGGAGGCGCAGATACGCAGTATTTT. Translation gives CASSPREAGGADTQYF.

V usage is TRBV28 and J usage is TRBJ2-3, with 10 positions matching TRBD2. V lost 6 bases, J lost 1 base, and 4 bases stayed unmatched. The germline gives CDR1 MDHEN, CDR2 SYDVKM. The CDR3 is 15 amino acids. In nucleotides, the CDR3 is TGTGCCAGCAGCCGGGGGACTAGCGGCACAGATACGCAGTATTTT. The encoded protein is CASSRGTSGTDTQYF.

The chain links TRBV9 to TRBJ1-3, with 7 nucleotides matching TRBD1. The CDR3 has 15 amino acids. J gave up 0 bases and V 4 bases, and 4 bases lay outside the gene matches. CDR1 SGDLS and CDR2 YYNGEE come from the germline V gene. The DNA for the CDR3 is TGTGCCAGCAGCACCCGGGACAGCTCTGGAAACACCATATATTTT. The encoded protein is CASSTRDSSGNTIYF. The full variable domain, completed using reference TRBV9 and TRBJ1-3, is DSGVTQTPKHLITATGQRVTLRCSPRSGDLSVYWYQQSLDQGLQFLIQYYNGEERAKGNILERFSAQQFPDLHSELNLSSLELGDSALYFCASSTRDSSGNTIYFGEGSWLTVV.

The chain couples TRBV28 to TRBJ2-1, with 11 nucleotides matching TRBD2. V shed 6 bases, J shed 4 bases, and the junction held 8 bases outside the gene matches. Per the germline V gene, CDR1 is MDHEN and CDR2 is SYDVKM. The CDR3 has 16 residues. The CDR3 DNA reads TGTGCCAGCAGACAGACCTTAGCGGGAGGGTACAATGAGCAGTTCTTC. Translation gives CASRQTLAGGYNEQFF.

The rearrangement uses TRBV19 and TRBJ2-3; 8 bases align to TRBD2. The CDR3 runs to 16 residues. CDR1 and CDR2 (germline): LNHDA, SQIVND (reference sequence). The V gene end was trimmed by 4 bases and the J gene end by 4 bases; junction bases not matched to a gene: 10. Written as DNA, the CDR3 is TGTGCCAGTAGTACCCGGGGACTAGGGGGAGCAGATACGCAGTATTTT. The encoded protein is CASSTRGLGGADTQYF. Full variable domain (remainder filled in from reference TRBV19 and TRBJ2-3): DGGITQSPKYLFRKEGQNVTLSCEQNLNHDAMYWYRQDPGQGLRLIYYSQIVNDFQKGDIAEGYSVSREKKESFPLTVTSAQKNPTAFYLCASSTRGLGGADTQYFGPGTRLTVL.